The 25 T cell receptor beta chains listed next were all sequenced from one sample in a study of cytotoxic CD8 clonotypes in ibrutinib-treated CLL. TCRdb keeps only in-frame clones here, not all; method: immunoSEQ multiplex PCR. The table records fewer than 400,000 clones, 67% of them present only once. The specimen was PBMCs, collected after 36 months of ibrutinib treatment. These receptors all come from a human donor with chronic lymphocytic leukemia.

This chain joins TRBV9 and TRBJ1-1; D remains unclear. The CDR3 totals 12 residues. V dropped 0 bases and J dropped 11 bases, with 11 bases sitting between them. Germline CDR1 SGDLS, CDR2 YYNGEE. CDR3 sequence: CASSVEGGRAFF. The CDR3 nucleotides are TGTGCCAGCAGCGTAGAAGGAGGACGGGCTTTCTTT.

The CDR3 DNA reads as TGTGCCAGCAGCTTAGAGTCCTCCGATGAGCAGTTCTTC. Translating it yields CASSLESSDEQFF. The chain couples TRBV11-3 to TRBJ2-1, with D hard to call. CDR3 length: 13 amino acids. Germline V gene sequence: CDR1 SGHNT, CDR2 YENEEA. The germline V and J ends were trimmed by 0 bases and 8 bases, with 8 bases remaining between them.

The V gene is TRBV7-9, the J gene TRBJ1-1; 10 nucleotides agree with TRBD1. This CDR3 spans 13 amino acids. The germline CDR1 and CDR2 sequences are SEHNR and FQNEAQ (reference sequence). V lost 6 bases and J lost 5; bases outside the gene matches: 3. The CDR3: CASRGTGETEAFF. As DNA, the CDR3 is TGTGCCAGCAGGGGGACAGGGGAGACTGAAGCTTTCTTT. Full variable domain (missing parts from reference TRBV7-9 and TRBJ1-1): DTGVSQNPRHKITKRGQNVTFRCDPISEHNRLYWYRQTLGQGPEFLTYFQNEAQLEKSRLLSDRFSAERPKGSFSTLEIQRTEQGDSAMYLCASRGTGETEAFFGQGTRLTVV.

This clone appeared a single time. This chain uses TRBV5-1 with TRBJ2-7; D not resolved. From germline, CDR1 is SGHRS and CDR2 YFSETQ. The CDR3 runs to 14 residues. The ends were cut back, 0 bases at V and 2 bases at J, with 9 bases in the middle. This CDR3 is CASSLDAIPYEQYF. CDR3 DNA: TGCGCCAGCAGCTTGGATGCGATCCCCTACGAGCAGTACTTC.

The rearrangement uses TRBV2 and TRBJ2-7, with 7 bases lining up with TRBD2. The CDR3 runs to 12 residues. V shed 8 bases and J 2 bases; nucleotides not matched to a gene: 3. Germline values: CDR1 SNHLY, CDR2 FYNNEI. CDR3 DNA sequence: TGTGCCAGCGGTGCGGGAGCCTACGAGCAGTACTTC. Translation gives CASGAGAYEQYF.

This chain links TRBV7-3 with TRBJ2-3, with TRBD1 matching 7 bases. The CDR3 is 16 amino acids. Germline V gives CDR1 SGHTA, CDR2 FQGTGA. V dropped 5 bases and J dropped 0; count of bases not matched to a gene: 8. CDR3 sequence: CASSPRTGSSTDTQYF. DNA of the CDR3: TGTGCCAGCAGCCCACGGACAGGCTCTAGCACAGATACGCAGTATTTT.

The V and J genes are TRBV19 and TRBJ2-5; D gene uncertain. The CDR3 spans 13 residues. Trimming left V 5 bases short and J 1 base short, with 8 bases between. CDR1 and CDR2 from the germline V gene are LNHDA and SQIVND (reference sequence). DNA for the CDR3: TGTGCCAGTAGTTCCCGGGCCCAAGAGACCCAGTACTTC. Translating it yields CASSSRAQETQYF.

The chain carries TRBV18 and TRBJ1-3; TRBD1 matches 7 bases. V dropped 2 bases and J dropped 3; count of bases not matched to a gene: 10. Germline V gene data show CDR1 as KGHSH and CDR2 as LQKENI. The CDR3 covers 17 residues. The CDR3 is CASSPREGQKVGNTIYF. CDR3 DNA: TGTGCCAGCTCACCAAGAGAGGGACAGAAAGTTGGAAACACCATATATTTT.

The chain carries TRBV4-1 and TRBJ1-5, with 8 bases fitting TRBD1. Germline CDR1 reads MGHRA; CDR2 reads YSYEKL. Unmatched junction bases numbered 4, after V lost 0 bases and J lost 6 bases. The CDR3 loop spans 15 amino acids. CDR3 DNA sequence: TGCGCCAGCAGCCAAGATCCGACAGGGGTTCAGCCCCAGCATTTT. Its translation: CASSQDPTGVQPQHF.

The chain joins TRBV28 to TRBJ1-3; possibly TRBD1 for D (5 bases). This CDR3 region has 20 residues. Trimming took 0 bases from V and 0 from J, leaving 21 bases between them. Germline CDR1 reads MDHEN; CDR2 reads SYDVKM. In DNA, the CDR3 is TGTGCCAGCAGTTTATGGTGGGGCGGTCGCCAGGACCGCTCTGGAAACACCATATATTTT. This encodes CASSLWWGGRQDRSGNTIYF.

A few counts support this clone. The chain has TRBV27 and TRBJ2-1; 8 nucleotides align to TRBD1. CDR3 length equals 16 residues. Germline V gene lookup returns CDR1 MNHEY and CDR2 SMNVEV (reference sequence). V dropped 6 bases and J dropped 1; count of bases not matched to a gene: 8. The CDR3 coding sequence is TGTGCCAGCAGCCTACAGGGGGACGGATCCTACAATGAGCAGTTCTTC. This encodes CASSLQGDGSYNEQFF.

Comment on this clone: The sample has other DNA sequences that encode this CDR3 too. The chain combines TRBV5-1 with TRBJ1-5, with D possibly TRBD1 on 5 matching bases. Trimming took off 0 bases at V and 2 bases at J, with 9 bases between the two ends. From germline, CDR1 is SGHRS and CDR2 YFSETQ. This CDR3 contains 15 residues. CDR3 bases: TGCGCCAGCAGCTTGGCCGGAGGGGGCAATCAGCCCCAGCATTTT. It translates to CASSLAGGGNQPQHF.

The chain employs TRBV7-8 and TRBJ1-2, with D perhaps TRBD1 (5 bases). This CDR3 region has 15 residues. Trimming left V 2 bases short and J 4 bases short, with 14 bases between. Germline V gene sequence: CDR1 SGHVS, CDR2 FQNEAQ. The CDR3 bases are TGTGCCAGCAGCTTATCCAGGGTCGCCCTCTATGGCTACACCTTC. It translates to CASSLSRVALYGYTF. The entire variable domain, with the rest obtained from reference TRBV7-8 and TRBJ1-2, is as follows: GAGVSQSPRYKVAKRGQDVALRCDPISGHVSLFWYQQALGQGPEFLTYFQNEAQLDKSGLPSDRFFAERPEGSVSTLKIQRTQQEDSAVYLCASSLSRVALYGYTFGSGTRLTVV.

This rearrangement joins TRBV5-1 to TRBJ2-7; D perhaps matches TRBD2 (6 bases). The germline V and J ends were trimmed by 4 bases and 2 bases, with 13 bases remaining between them. Per the germline V gene, CDR1 is SGHRS and CDR2 is YFSETQ. This CDR3 spans 14 amino acids. Here the CDR3 reads CASSPTGAAYEQYF. The CDR3 DNA reads TGCGCCAGCAGCCCGACGGGAGCGGCCTACGAGCAGTACTTC.

This clone was detected only a few times. The rearrangement joins TRBV9 to TRBJ2-7; 9 nucleotides match TRBD2. V shed 4 bases and J 2 bases; nucleotides not matched to a gene: 7. Germline CDR1 SGDLS, CDR2 YYNGEE. The length of the CDR3 is 15 residues. The CDR3 sequence: CASSTIAGATYEQYF. Here the CDR3 DNA reads TGTGCCAGCAGCACCATAGCGGGGGCGACCTACGAGCAGTACTTC.

This clone showed up just a few times. The chain uses TRBV9 and TRBJ2-7; 8 bases align to TRBD1. This CDR3 is built from 14 residues. Germline V CDR1 and CDR2: SGDLS, YYNGEE. The junction had 6 bases not matched to a gene; V was cut back by 3 bases and J by 4 bases. Here the CDR3 reads CASSAPGQEYEQYF. The CDR3 DNA is TGTGCCAGCAGCGCTCCGGGACAGGAGTACGAGCAGTACTTC.

This clone turned up a few times. V gene TRBV2 combines with J gene TRBJ1-2, with a weak D call TRBD1 (6 bases). The CDR3 is 14 residues long. In germline, CDR1 is SNHLY, CDR2 FYNNEI. Deletions cut 7 bases from V and 1 base from J, with 13 bases between. DNA for the CDR3: TGTGCCAGCAAAAGAACAGGGAATAACTATGGCTACACCTTC. Translation gives CASKRTGNNYGYTF.

This clone was seen just once. The chain joins TRBV27 to TRBJ2-7; tentative D call: TRBD2 (5 bases). The germline CDR1 and CDR2 sequences are MNHEY and SMNVEV (reference sequence). The CDR3 is 14 amino acids. V lost 1 base and J 6 bases, leaving 13 bases between the germline ends. This chain's CDR3 is CASSLWPSRGEQYF. In nucleotides, the CDR3 is TGTGCCAGCAGTTTATGGCCTAGTCGGGGCGAGCAGTACTTC.

This chain connects TRBV18 to TRBJ2-7; tentative D call: TRBD2 (6 bases). Germline CDR1 reads KGHSH; CDR2 reads LQKENI. The germline V and J ends were trimmed by 3 bases and 3 bases, with 12 bases remaining between them. The CDR3 is 14 residues long. CDR3 in DNA: TGTGCCAGCTCACCTCCGGGACTGAACTACGAGCAGTACTTC. Amino acids: CASSPPGLNYEQYF.

This clone was counted only a few times. The chain employs TRBV18 and TRBJ2-7; D uncertain. Germline CDR1 KGHSH, CDR2 LQKENI. Trimming cost V 2 bases and J 3 bases, with 5 bases left between them. The CDR3 covers 12 residues. In nucleotides, the CDR3 is TGTGCCAGCTCACCAACACACTACGAGCAGTACTTC. It translates to CASSPTHYEQYF.

The gene calls are TRBV4-1 and TRBJ2-5; D might be TRBD2 (5 bases). Trimming cost V 3 bases and J 5 bases, with 13 bases left between them. The CDR3 loop spans 14 amino acids. From germline, CDR1 is MGHRA and CDR2 YSYEKL. DNA of the CDR3: TGCGCCAGCAGCCATGAGGGTACAATGGAGACCCAGTACTTC. It encodes CASSHEGTMETQYF.

The chain employs TRBV29-1 and TRBJ2-1, with D possibly being TRBD1 (6 bases). The CDR3 totals 14 residues. The V end lost 4 bases, the J end lost 5 bases, and 15 bases lay between the germline ends. Germline loops: CDR1 SQVTM, CDR2 ANQGSEA. The CDR3 region is CSVVDRLPNNEQFF. DNA for the CDR3: TGCAGCGTTGTCGACAGGCTCCCTAACAATGAGCAGTTCTTC.

The CDR3 region has the DNA TGTGCCATATCGACTAGTAGTTACGAGCAGTACTTC. It yields the protein CAISTSSYEQYF. The chain couples TRBV10-3 to TRBJ2-7; possibly TRBD2 for D (6 bases). Trimming removed 9 bases from V and 4 bases from J, with 13 bases in between. Germline lookup yields CDR1 ENHRY and CDR2 SYGVKD. The CDR3 spans 12 residues.

The chain carries TRBV4-3 and TRBJ2-7, with TRBD1 identical over 10 bases. V was clipped by 5 bases and J by 2 bases; unmatched bases: 6. CDR3 length: 15 amino acids. Germline CDR1 reads LGHNA; CDR2 reads YSLEER. CDR3 DNA sequence: TGCGCCAGCAGCATAGCCGGGACAGGGGCCTACGAGCAGTACTTC. It is translated as CASSIAGTGAYEQYF.

The CDR3 DNA sequence: TGTGCCAGTAGTATGGGACAGTGGGTCCATGGCTACACCTTC. Its protein product is CASSMGQWVHGYTF. J is TRBJ1-2 and V is TRBV19; TRBD1 matches at 7 bases. There are 14 residues in the CDR3. Losses at the gene ends were 3 bases for V and 6 bases for J; bases not matched to a gene: 7. From germline, CDR1 is LNHDA and CDR2 SQIVND (reference sequence).